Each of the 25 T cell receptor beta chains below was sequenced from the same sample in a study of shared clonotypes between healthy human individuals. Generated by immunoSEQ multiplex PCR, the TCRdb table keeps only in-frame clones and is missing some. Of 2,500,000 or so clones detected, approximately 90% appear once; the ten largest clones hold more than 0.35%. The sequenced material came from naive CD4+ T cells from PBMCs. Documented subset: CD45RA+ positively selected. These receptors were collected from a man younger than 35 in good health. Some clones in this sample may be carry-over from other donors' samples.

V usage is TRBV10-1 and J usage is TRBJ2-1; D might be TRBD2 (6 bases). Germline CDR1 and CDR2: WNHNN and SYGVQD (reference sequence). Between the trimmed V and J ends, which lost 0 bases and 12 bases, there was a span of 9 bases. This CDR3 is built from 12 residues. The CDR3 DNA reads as TGCGCCAGCAGTGAGTCGGAGGGAAGGCAGTTCTTC. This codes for CASSESEGRQFF.

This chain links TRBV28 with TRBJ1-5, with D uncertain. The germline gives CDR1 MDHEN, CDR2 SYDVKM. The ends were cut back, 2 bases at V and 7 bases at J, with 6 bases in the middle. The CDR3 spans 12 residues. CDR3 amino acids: CASSLRQQPQHF. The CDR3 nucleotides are TGTGCCAGCAGTTTACGGCAGCAGCCCCAGCATTTT. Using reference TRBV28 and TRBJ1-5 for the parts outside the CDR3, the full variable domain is DVKVTQSSRYLVKRTGEKVFLECVQDMDHENMFWYRQDPGLGLRLIYFSYDVKMKEKGDIPEGYSVSREKKERFSLILESASTNQTSMYLCASSLRQQPQHFGDGTRLSIL.

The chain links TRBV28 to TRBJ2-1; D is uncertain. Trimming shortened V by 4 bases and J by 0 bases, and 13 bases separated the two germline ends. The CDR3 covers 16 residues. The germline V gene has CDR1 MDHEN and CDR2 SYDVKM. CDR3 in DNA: TGTGCCAGCAGTTCATCCGGGCAGAGCTCCTACAATGAGCAGTTCTTC. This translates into CASSSSGQSSYNEQFF.

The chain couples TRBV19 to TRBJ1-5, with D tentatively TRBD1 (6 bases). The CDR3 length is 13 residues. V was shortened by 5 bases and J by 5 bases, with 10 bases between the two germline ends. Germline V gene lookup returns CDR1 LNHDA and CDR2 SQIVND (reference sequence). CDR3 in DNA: TGTGCCAGTAGTTATGGGACACATCAGCCCCAGCATTTT. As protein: CASSYGTHQPQHF.

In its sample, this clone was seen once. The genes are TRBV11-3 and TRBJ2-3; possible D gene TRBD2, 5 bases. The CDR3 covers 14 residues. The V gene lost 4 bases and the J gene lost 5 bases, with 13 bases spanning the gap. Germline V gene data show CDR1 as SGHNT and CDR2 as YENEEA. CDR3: CASSSPRDGDTQYF. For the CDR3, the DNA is TGTGCCAGCAGCTCACCCCGGGATGGAGATACGCAGTATTTT.

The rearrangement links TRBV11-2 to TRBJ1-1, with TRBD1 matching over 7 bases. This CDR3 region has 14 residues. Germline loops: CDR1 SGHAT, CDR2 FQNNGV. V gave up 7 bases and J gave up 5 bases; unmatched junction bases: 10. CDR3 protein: CASMLSQGGTEAFF. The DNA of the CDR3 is TGTGCCAGCATGCTTAGCCAGGGGGGGACTGAAGCTTTCTTT.

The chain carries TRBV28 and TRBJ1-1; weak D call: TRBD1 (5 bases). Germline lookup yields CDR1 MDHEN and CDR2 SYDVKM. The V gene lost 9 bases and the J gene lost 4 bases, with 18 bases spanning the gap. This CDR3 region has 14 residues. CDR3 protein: CASYGTTVGTEAFF. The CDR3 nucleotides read TGTGCCAGTTACGGGACCACCGTAGGCACTGAAGCTTTCTTT.

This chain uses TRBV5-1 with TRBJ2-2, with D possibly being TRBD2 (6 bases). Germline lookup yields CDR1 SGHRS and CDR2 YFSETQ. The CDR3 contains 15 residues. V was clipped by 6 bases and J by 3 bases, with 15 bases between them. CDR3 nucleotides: TGCGCCAGCACCACGGGGGACCGGGACACCGGGGAGCTGTTTTTT. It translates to CASTTGDRDTGELFF. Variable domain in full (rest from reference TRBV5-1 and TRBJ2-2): KAGVTQTPRYLIKTRGQQVTLSCSPISGHRSVSWYQQTPGQGLQFLFEYFSETQRNKGNFPGRFSGRQFSNSRSEMNVSTLELGDSALYLCASTTGDRDTGELFFGEGSRLTVL.

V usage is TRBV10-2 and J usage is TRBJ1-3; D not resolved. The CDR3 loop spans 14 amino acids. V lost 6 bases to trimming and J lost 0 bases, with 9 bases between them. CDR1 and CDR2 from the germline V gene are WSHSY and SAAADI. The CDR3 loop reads CASRLRDSGNTIYF. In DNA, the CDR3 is TGCGCCAGCAGGTTAAGGGACTCTGGAAACACCATATATTTT.

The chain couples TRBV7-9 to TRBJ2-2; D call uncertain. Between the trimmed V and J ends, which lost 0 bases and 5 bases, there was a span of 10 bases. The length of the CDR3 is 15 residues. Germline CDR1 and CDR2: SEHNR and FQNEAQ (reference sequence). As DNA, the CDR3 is TGTGCCAGCAGCTTAGCGCTTGGACCTACCGGGGAGCTGTTTTTT. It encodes CASSLALGPTGELFF.

The chain's CDR3 is CASSPPVEGSAFF. The CDR3 coding sequence is TGTGCCAGCTCACCACCGGTGGAGGGTTCAGCTTTCTTT. The V gene is TRBV18, the J gene TRBJ1-1; D is unclear. This CDR3 has 13 amino acids. CDR1 and CDR2 (germline): KGHSH, LQKENI. With 0 bases removed from V and 10 bases from J, the gap between germline ends came to 12 bases.

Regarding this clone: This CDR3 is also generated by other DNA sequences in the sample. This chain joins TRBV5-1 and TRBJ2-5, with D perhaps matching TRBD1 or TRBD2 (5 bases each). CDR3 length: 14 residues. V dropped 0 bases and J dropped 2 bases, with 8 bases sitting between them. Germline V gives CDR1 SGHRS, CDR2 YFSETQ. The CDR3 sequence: CASSLAGQQETQYF. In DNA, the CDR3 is TGCGCCAGCAGCTTGGCGGGGCAGCAAGAGACCCAGTACTTC.

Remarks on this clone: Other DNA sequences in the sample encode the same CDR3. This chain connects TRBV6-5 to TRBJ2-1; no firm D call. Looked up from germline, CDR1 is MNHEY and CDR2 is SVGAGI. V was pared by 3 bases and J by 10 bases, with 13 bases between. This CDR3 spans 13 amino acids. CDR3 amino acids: CASSYSRGHEQFF. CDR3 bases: TGTGCCAGCAGTTATTCCCGCGGCCACGAGCAGTTCTTC.

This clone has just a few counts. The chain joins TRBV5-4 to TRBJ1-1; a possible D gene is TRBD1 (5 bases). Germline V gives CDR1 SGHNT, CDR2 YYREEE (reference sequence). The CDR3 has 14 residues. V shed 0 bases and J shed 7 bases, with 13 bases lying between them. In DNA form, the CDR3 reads TGTGCCAGCAGCTTGGCCGGGACGGTCCTTGAAGCTTTCTTT. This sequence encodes CASSLAGTVLEAFF.

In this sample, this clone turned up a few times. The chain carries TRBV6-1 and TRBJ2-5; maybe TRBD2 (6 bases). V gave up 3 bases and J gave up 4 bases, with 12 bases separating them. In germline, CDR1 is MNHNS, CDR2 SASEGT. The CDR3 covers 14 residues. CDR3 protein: CASSDAGLGETQYF. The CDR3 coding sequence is TGTGCCAGCAGTGATGCGGGGCTCGGAGAGACCCAGTACTTC.

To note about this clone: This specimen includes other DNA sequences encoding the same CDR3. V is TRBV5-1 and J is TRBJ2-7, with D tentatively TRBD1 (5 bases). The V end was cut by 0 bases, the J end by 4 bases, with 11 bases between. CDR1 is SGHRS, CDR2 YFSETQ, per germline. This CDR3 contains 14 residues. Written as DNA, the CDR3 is TGCGCCAGCAGCTTGGGGCAGGGTCCTTACGAGCAGTACTTC. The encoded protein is CASSLGQGPYEQYF.

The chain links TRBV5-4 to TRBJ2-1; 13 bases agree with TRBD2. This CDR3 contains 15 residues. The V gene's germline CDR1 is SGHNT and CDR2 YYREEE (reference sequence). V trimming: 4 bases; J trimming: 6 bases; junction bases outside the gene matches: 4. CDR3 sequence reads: CASSLLAGGSNEQFF. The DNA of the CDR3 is TGTGCCAGCAGCCTACTAGCGGGAGGGAGCAATGAGCAGTTCTTC.

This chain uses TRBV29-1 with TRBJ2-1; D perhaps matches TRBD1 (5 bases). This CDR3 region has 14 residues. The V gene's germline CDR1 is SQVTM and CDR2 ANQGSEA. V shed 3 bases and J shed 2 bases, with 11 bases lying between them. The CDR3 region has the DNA TGCAGCGTTGAGGGGCAGCCGGCCTACAATGAGCAGTTCTTC. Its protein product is CSVEGQPAYNEQFF.

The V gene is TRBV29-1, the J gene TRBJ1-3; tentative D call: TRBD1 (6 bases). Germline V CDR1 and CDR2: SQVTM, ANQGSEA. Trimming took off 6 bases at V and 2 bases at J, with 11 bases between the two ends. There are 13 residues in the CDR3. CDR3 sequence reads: CSVRTGTGNTIYF. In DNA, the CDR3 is TGCAGCGTACGTACAGGGACTGGAAACACCATATATTTT.

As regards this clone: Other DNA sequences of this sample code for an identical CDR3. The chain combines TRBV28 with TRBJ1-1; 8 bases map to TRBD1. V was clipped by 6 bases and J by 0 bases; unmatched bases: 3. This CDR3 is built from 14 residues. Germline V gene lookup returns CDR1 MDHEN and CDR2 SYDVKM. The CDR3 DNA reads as TGTGCCAGCAGCTCGGGACAGGTGAACACTGAAGCTTTCTTT. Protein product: CASSSGQVNTEAFF. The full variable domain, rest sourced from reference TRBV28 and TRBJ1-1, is DVKVTQSSRYLVKRTGEKVFLECVQDMDHENMFWYRQDPGLGLRLIYFSYDVKMKEKGDIPEGYSVSREKKERFSLILESASTNQTSMYLCASSSGQVNTEAFFGQGTRLTVV.

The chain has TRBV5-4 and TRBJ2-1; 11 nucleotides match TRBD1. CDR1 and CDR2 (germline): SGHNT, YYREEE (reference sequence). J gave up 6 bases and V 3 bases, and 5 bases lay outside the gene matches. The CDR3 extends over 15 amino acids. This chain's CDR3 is CASSSPGTGGNEQFF. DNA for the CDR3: TGTGCCAGCAGCTCTCCCGGGACAGGGGGCAATGAGCAGTTCTTC.

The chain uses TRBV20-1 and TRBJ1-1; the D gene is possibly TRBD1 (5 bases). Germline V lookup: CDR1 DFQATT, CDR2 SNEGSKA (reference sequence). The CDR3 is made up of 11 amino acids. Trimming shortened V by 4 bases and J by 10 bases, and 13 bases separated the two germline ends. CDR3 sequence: CSATRAGGAFF. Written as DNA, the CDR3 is TGCAGTGCTACCCGGGCGGGGGGAGCTTTCTTT.

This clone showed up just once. CDR3 region: CASSDGGSRTTDTQYF. CDR3 in DNA: TGTGCCAGCAGTGATGGAGGGAGCAGGACCACAGATACGCAGTATTTT. This rearrangement joins TRBV2 to TRBJ2-3; weak D call: TRBD2 (6 bases). Trimming left V 3 bases short and J 2 bases short, with 15 bases between. The CDR3 length is 16 residues. CDR1 is SNHLY, CDR2 FYNNEI, per germline.

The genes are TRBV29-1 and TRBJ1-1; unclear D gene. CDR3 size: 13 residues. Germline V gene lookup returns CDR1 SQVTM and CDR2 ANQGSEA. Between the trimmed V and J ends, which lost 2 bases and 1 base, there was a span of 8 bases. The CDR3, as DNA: TGCAGCGTTGAACGGACTGGGAACACTGAAGCTTTCTTT. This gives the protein CSVERTGNTEAFF.

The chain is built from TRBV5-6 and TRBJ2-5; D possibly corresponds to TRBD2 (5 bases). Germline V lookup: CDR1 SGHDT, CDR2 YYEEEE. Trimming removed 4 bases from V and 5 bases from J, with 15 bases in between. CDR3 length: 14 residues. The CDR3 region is CASSTGSRGETQYF. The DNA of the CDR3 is TGTGCCAGCAGCACGGGGTCGCGTGGGGAGACCCAGTACTTC. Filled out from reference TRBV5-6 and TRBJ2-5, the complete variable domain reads DAGVTQSPTHLIKTRGQQVTLRCSPKSGHDTVSWYQQALGQGPQFIFQYYEEEERQRGNFPDRFSGHQFPNYSSELNVNALLLGDSALYLCASSTGSRGETQYFGPGTRLLVL.